This TCR beta chain was sequenced for a study of blood T cell repertoires in COVID-19. Background on the study: Acute and convalescent COVID-19 specimens originated in the United States, Italy and Spain.

In the original workflow: Reference gene primer amplification gave estimated nucleated cell counts. The repertoire was sequenced with immunoSEQ multiplex PCR; TCRdb's copy has only in-frame clones and lacks some. The D gene and trimming were derived from the DNA, and the V and J assignments and clone size from that table. The table lists about 150,000 clones, 75% to 85% of them singletons. J was trimmed by 4 bases and V by 0 bases; bases with no gene match: 2. This CDR3 is built from 15 residues. Per germline, CDR1 MGHDK and CDR2 SYGVNS. The J gene is TRBJ1-3, the V gene TRBV25-1; 8 bases line up with TRBD1. The sequence came from a woman in her 50s with acute or convalescent COVID-19. The sequencing input was peripheral blood. The CDR3 reads CASSEYRGLGNTIYF. DNA for the CDR3: TGTGCCAGCAGTGAATACAGGGGGCTAGGAAACACCATATATTTT.